This passage covers 29 T cell receptor beta chains from one sample sequenced in a study of blood T cells in healthy people across ages. Combining a sample-barcoded 5' primer with a J-beta primer mix, a second PCR ran for about 7 to 11 cycles. TCRdb itself ran the 5' RACE reads through MiXCR, one entry per CDR3 protein. The table lists about 1.4 million distinct CDR3 sequences, roughly 60% of them singletons. The sample taken for sequencing was blood. Receptors were obtained from a man aged 18 to 30 in good health.

This clonotype has just one count. The gene calls are TRBV7-2 and TRBJ1-2, with D maybe TRBD1 (5 bases). The CDR3 loop spans 15 amino acids. Trimming cost V 0 bases and J 5 bases, with 13 bases left between them. Germline values: CDR1 SGHTA, CDR2 FQGNSA. CDR3 in DNA: TGTGCCAGCAGCTTAGCTACAGGACGGGGTTATGGCTACACCTTC. It codes for CASSLATGRGYGYTF.

This clonotype was observed once. At one end the junction does not follow the germline gene, possibly because of a read error. This chain joins TRBV12-3 or TRBV12-4 and TRBJ2-1, with 13 nucleotides matching TRBD2. This CDR3 has 14 residues. CDR3 bases: TGTGCCAGCAGAACTAGCGGGAGGGCCACTGAGCAGTTCTTT. It specifies CASRTSGRATEQFF.

The chain combines TRBV7-9 with TRBJ2-1; D tentatively reads TRBD1 or TRBD2 (5 bases each). The CDR3 has 17 amino acids. Germline CDR1 SEHNR, CDR2 FQNEAQ (reference sequence). With 5 bases removed from V and 1 base from J, the gap between germline ends came to 18 bases. The CDR3 coding sequence is TGTGCCAGCAGCGCGCTCGGGATAAGGGGTTCCTACAATGAGCAGTTCTTC. Its translation is CASSALGIRGSYNEQFF.

This clonotype was counted a single time. V is TRBV20-1 and J is TRBJ2-7; 9 nucleotides agree with TRBD1. There are 10 residues in the CDR3. Germline lookup yields CDR1 DFQATT and CDR2 SNEGSKA (reference sequence). The trim removed 5 bases at V and 8 bases at J, leaving 1 base unmatched. The DNA of the CDR3 is TGCAGTGCTGGGACAGGGAAGCAGTACTTC. Protein: CSAGTGKQYF.

This clonotype came up a few times. V and J are TRBV30 and TRBJ1-5, with 7 bases lining up with TRBD1. The CDR3 covers 12 residues. Germline CDR1 GTSNPN, CDR2 SVGIG (reference sequence). With 5 bases clipped from V and 5 bases from J, the junction kept 3 bases outside the gene matches. The CDR3 sequence: CAWGQEDQPQHF. The CDR3 nucleotides read TGTGCCTGGGGACAGGAGGATCAGCCCCAGCATTTT.

The chain couples TRBV20-1 to TRBJ1-2, with 9 nucleotides matching TRBD1. The CDR3 runs to 12 residues. V lost 6 bases and J lost 4; bases outside the gene matches: 3. Germline V gene sequence: CDR1 DFQATT, CDR2 SNEGSKA (reference sequence). The CDR3, as DNA: TGCAGTGCGGACAGGGGTACCTATGGCTACACCTTC. Translated, it gives CSADRGTYGYTF.

The table lists this clonotype with many counts. This chain uses TRBV2 with TRBJ2-7; 8 nucleotides agree with TRBD2. The length of the CDR3 is 14 residues. CDR1 and CDR2 from the germline V gene are SNHLY and FYNNEI. V was clipped by 5 bases and J by 1 base; unmatched bases: 4. The CDR3 DNA reads TGTGCCAGCAGTCTAGAGCGGGAGTCCTACGAGCAGTACTTC. Residues: CASSLERESYEQYF.

V gene TRBV6-1 combines with J gene TRBJ2-3; TRBD1 might be the D (6 bases). This CDR3 has 19 residues. The germline V gene has CDR1 MNHNS and CDR2 SASEGT. Trimming stripped 3 bases from V and 5 bases from J, with 27 bases between. The CDR3 sequence: CASSDFGAGQGRTEDTQYF. DNA for the CDR3: TGTGCCAGCAGTGACTTTGGAGCAGGGCAGGGGCGGACTGAAGATACGCAGTATTTT.

This chain links TRBV5-1 with TRBJ1-4; 7 positions agree with TRBD1. The CDR3 runs to 15 residues. Trimming removed 3 bases from V and 5 bases from J; junction bases left unmatched: 7. Germline CDR1 is SGHRS and CDR2 is YFSETQ. DNA for the CDR3: TGCGCCAGCAGCTCCGGGGCAGGGGGGAATGAAAAACTGTTTTTT. Translating gives CASSSGAGGNEKLFF.

The V call is TRBV5-1, the J call TRBJ1-6; the match to TRBD1 covers 10 bases. Losses at the gene ends were 4 bases for V and 9 bases for J; bases not matched to a gene: 13. Germline V gene lookup returns CDR1 SGHRS and CDR2 YFSETQ. This CDR3 spans 17 amino acids. This CDR3 reads CASSRDSGQGVGSPLHF. The DNA for the CDR3 is TGCGCCAGCAGCAGGGATTCCGGACAGGGGGTTGGTTCACCCCTCCACTTT. The entire variable domain, with the rest obtained from reference TRBV5-1 and TRBJ1-6, is as follows: KAGVTQTPRYLIKTRGQQVTLSCSPISGHRSVSWYQQTPGQGLQFLFEYFSETQRNKGNFPGRFSGRQFSNSRSEMNVSTLELGDSALYLCASSRDSGQGVGSPLHFGNGTRLTVT.

The V call is TRBV25-1, the J call TRBJ2-7, with 9 bases lining up with TRBD1. With V trimmed by 4 bases and J by 3 bases, 13 bases remained unmatched. Germline CDR1 reads MGHDK; CDR2 reads SYGVNS. The CDR3 is 17 residues long. The DNA for the CDR3 is TGTGCCAGCAGTGTCACTCCCGGGACAGGGAATATCTACGAGCAGTACTTC. Translating gives CASSVTPGTGNIYEQYF.

The gene calls are TRBV10-3 and TRBJ2-1; 7 bases line up with TRBD2. Trimming removed 4 bases from V and 0 bases from J; junction bases left unmatched: 3. This CDR3 region has 15 residues. Germline V lookup: CDR1 ENHRY, CDR2 SYGVKD. The CDR3 region has the DNA TGTGCCATCAGTGGGGAGGGGAGCTCCTACAATGAGCAGTTCTTC. Protein: CAISGEGSSYNEQFF.

The chain employs TRBV2 and TRBJ1-2; 8 bases agree with TRBD1. Germline V gene sequence: CDR1 SNHLY, CDR2 FYNNEI. The CDR3 covers 15 residues. Germline trimming cut 4 bases from V and 0 bases from J; bases unmatched to any gene: 4. The CDR3 sequence is CASSARTGTNYGYTF. The CDR3 DNA reads TGTGCCAGCAGTGCCCGGACAGGGACTAACTATGGCTACACCTTC.

The chain employs TRBV10-3 and TRBJ2-2; D not resolved. The CDR3 is made up of 12 amino acids. V lost 6 bases and J 6 bases, leaving 8 bases between the germline ends. CDR1 is ENHRY, CDR2 SYGVKD, per germline. CDR3 bases: TGTGCCATCAGGGCAGGTTCCGGGGAGCTGTTTTTT. Protein sequence: CAIRAGSGELFF.

The chain carries TRBV5-6 and TRBJ2-6, with D maybe TRBD1 (5 bases). The CDR3 covers 16 residues. The V gene lost 7 bases and the J gene lost 3 bases, with 17 bases spanning the gap. Germline V gives CDR1 SGHDT, CDR2 YYEEEE. The CDR3 DNA sequence: TGTGCCAGCGGAATCCCAGGGATAAGTGGGGCCAACGTCCTGACTTTC. Translating it yields CASGIPGISGANVLTF.

This chain joins TRBV7-2 and TRBJ1-2; no clear D. This CDR3 spans 12 amino acids. V was trimmed by 2 bases and J by 8 bases, leaving 9 bases between them. From germline, CDR1 is SGHTA and CDR2 FQGNSA. This chain's CDR3 is CASSLNLWGYTF. The DNA for the CDR3 is TGTGCCAGCAGCTTAAATCTCTGGGGCTACACCTTC.

Of note for this clonotype: The junction shows a germline mismatch at one end, possibly a read error. V and J are TRBV7-7 and TRBJ2-5; a weak D match, TRBD2 (6 bases). The CDR3 loop spans 13 amino acids. Germline values: CDR1 SSHAT, CDR2 FNYEAQ (reference sequence). DNA of the CDR3: TGTGCTAGCAGCGGAGGGTACTCTGAGACCCAGTACTTC. Its protein product is CASSGGYSETQYF.

The chain carries TRBV29-1 and TRBJ2-7; the match to TRBD1 covers 7 bases. CDR1 is SQVTM and CDR2 is ANQGSEA in the germline V gene. The V and J ends lost 0 bases and 2 bases, in that order; junction bases with no gene match: 13. The CDR3 is 17 residues long. CDR3 residues: CSVEDPGAGTEAYEQYF. The CDR3 bases are TGCAGCGTTGAAGATCCTGGGGCCGGGACAGAGGCCTACGAGCAGTACTTC.

This clonotype was seen a few times. V usage is TRBV4-1 and J usage is TRBJ2-7; TRBD1 matches 7 bases. Germline-derived CDR1 and CDR2 are MGHRA and YSYEKL. The V and J ends lost 2 bases and 6 bases, in that order; junction bases with no gene match: 13. The CDR3 consists of 16 residues. The CDR3 spells CASSQSGTVVVGEQYF. The CDR3 nucleotides read TGCGCCAGCAGCCAATCGGGGACAGTGGTGGTCGGCGAGCAGTACTTC.

The genes are TRBV25-1 and TRBJ2-2, with D perhaps TRBD1 or TRBD2 (5 bases each). This CDR3 region has 13 residues. V was trimmed by 7 bases and J by 13 bases, leaving 19 bases between them. Germline V gene lookup returns CDR1 MGHDK and CDR2 SYGVNS. CDR3 sequence reads: CASIPKGSGRLFF. The CDR3 DNA follows: TGTGCCAGCATCCCTAAGGGGTCAGGGAGGCTGTTTTTT.

The chain couples TRBV15 to TRBJ2-7, with D possibly matching TRBD2 (5 bases). Trimming removed 3 bases from V and 6 bases from J, with 15 bases in between. The germline gives CDR1 LNHNV, CDR2 YYDKDF (reference sequence). This CDR3 is 14 amino acids long. CDR3 DNA sequence: TGTGCCACCAGCAGGGAGGTTACCTCGGGCGAGCAGTACTTC. This gives the protein CATSREVTSGEQYF.

V is TRBV4-1 and J is TRBJ2-3; unclear D gene. V was trimmed by 4 bases and J by 0 bases, leaving 20 bases between them. Germline CDR1 and CDR2: MGHRA and YSYEKL. The CDR3 loop spans 18 amino acids. Here the CDR3 DNA reads TGCGCCAGCAGCCGAAGGGTCACGGGCCCTACCAGCACAGATACGCAGTATTTT. It codes for CASSRRVTGPTSTDTQYF.

The chain carries TRBV7-8 and TRBJ2-7, with D possibly matching TRBD1 (6 bases). Germline V lookup: CDR1 SGHVS, CDR2 FQNEAQ. V was cut by 1 base and J by 5 bases, with 15 bases left in between. This CDR3 is 15 amino acids long. The CDR3 DNA is TGTGCCAGCAGCTTAGGAGTTTCCAGGGGTGACGAGCAGTACTTC. It yields the protein CASSLGVSRGDEQYF.

The chain employs TRBV28 and TRBJ2-7, with D possibly matching TRBD1 (6 bases). The J call may be mistaken, given a closer DNA end match to TRBJ2-5. The CDR3 spans 14 residues. Germline lookup yields CDR1 MDHEN and CDR2 SYDVKM. CDR3 DNA: TGTGCCAGCAGTAATACTACAGGGTTGGAGACCCAGTACTTC. Its translation: CASSNTTGLETQYF.

The chain links TRBV7-9 to TRBJ2-7; TRBD2 is a possible D gene (7 bases). This CDR3 is built from 16 residues. Trimming removed 2 bases at V and 1 base at J, with 15 bases between. The germline V gene encodes CDR1 SEHNR and CDR2 FQNEAQ (reference sequence). The CDR3 here is CASSLNGGGASYEQYF. CDR3 DNA sequence: TGTGCCAGCAGCTTAAATGGAGGGGGGGCTTCCTACGAGCAGTACTTC.

Points on this clonotype: At one end the junction does not follow the germline gene, possibly because of a read error. The V and J genes are TRBV29-1 and TRBJ2-1; no clear D gene. Germline assignment: CDR1 SQVTM and CDR2 ANQGSEA. The CDR3 loop spans 12 amino acids. CDR3 amino acids: CSVVGSYTEQFF. CDR3 DNA sequence: TGCAGCGTTGTAGGCTCCTACACTGAGCAGTTCTTC.

This clonotype has a count of ten or more. The chain is built from TRBV3-1 and TRBJ2-7, with a weak D call TRBD1 (6 bases). CDR3 length: 14 residues. The V end was cut by 1 base, the J end by 1 base, with 8 bases between. Germline assignment: CDR1 LGHDT and CDR2 YNNKEL (reference sequence). The CDR3 is CASSQGDRSYEQYF. Written as DNA, the CDR3 is TGTGCCAGCAGCCAAGGTGACAGGTCCTACGAGCAGTACTTC.

The rearrangement links TRBV11-2 to TRBJ2-5; the D is unclear. CDR1 is SGHAT, CDR2 FQNNGV, per germline. This CDR3 is built from 15 residues. Trimming left V 1 base short and J 2 bases short, with 11 bases between. The CDR3 bases are TGTGCCAGCAGCTTAGGGCTATCCTATCAAGAGACCCAGTACTTC. This sequence encodes CASSLGLSYQETQYF. Variable domain in full (rest from reference TRBV11-2 and TRBJ2-5): EAGVAQSPRYKIIEKRQSVAFWCNPISGHATLYWYQQILGQGPKLLIQFQNNGVVDDSQLPKDRFSAERLKGVDSTLKIQPAKLEDSAVYLCASSLGLSYQETQYFGPGTRLLVL.

This rearrangement joins TRBV20-1 to TRBJ2-3; possibly TRBD2 for D (5 bases). This CDR3 spans 18 amino acids. Between the trimmed V and J ends, which lost 3 bases and 0 bases, there was a span of 22 bases. Per the germline V gene, CDR1 is DFQATT and CDR2 is SNEGSKA (reference sequence). The CDR3 reads CSARTSEGVRVSTDTQYF. As DNA, the CDR3 is TGCAGTGCTAGGACCTCAGAGGGCGTGCGGGTTAGCACAGATACGCAGTATTTT.